This paragraph reports one T cell receptor (beta chain). This record belongs to a study of T-cell reconstitution after alpha-beta-depleted transplantation in children. V lost 1 base to trimming and J lost 3 bases, with 10 bases between them. The CDR3 totals 13 residues. CDR1 and CDR2 (germline): DFQATT, SNEGSKA (reference sequence). This sample's TCRbeta library carried unique molecular identifier barcodes. TCRdb fed the PCR reads into MiXCR, producing one record per CDR3 protein. The sample records around 580,000 distinct CDR3 sequences, over 25% being singletons. The source material was PBMCs, sampled before TCRalphabeta/CD19-depleted stem cell transplant. The TCR was taken from a boy under two years old with Wiskott-Aldrich syndrome, due to receive a stem cell transplant. V gene TRBV20-1 combines with J gene TRBJ2-7; D gene uncertain. CDR3 nucleotide sequence: TGCAGTGCTAGAGGGTCTCTCGGCTACGAGCAGTACTTC. Encoded protein: CSARGSLGYEQYF.